This T cell receptor (beta chain) was sequenced during a study of shared clonotypes between healthy human individuals. Across the whole study: The study drew on a couple of women and three men aged 18 to 49 as donors. Per donor, CD8 memory used one plate, CD8 naive used two, CD4 memory used three and CD4 naive used three.

A remark on this clone: Its specificity is not known.

Profiled with immunoSEQ multiplex PCR; TCRdb holds only in-frame clones, not every one. The sample lists about 1 million clones; 70% to 80% were seen once. Study conclusions and caveats: Shared across a few donors were around 5% of the naive CD4 clonotypes. Sampling covered nothing but blood. Tissue TCR repertoires likely differ from those found in blood.

This sequence was found in a young man in good health. The source material was memory CD4+ T cells sorted from blood. The subset here: CD45RA-negative fraction.

CDR3 DNA: TGTGCCAGCAGCTTGGTTATACCGCCTAAACTGTTTTTT. This translates into CASSLVIPPKLFF. The chain has TRBV5-8 and TRBJ1-4; D uncertain. V was cut by 0 bases and J by 11 bases, with 11 bases left in between. This CDR3 contains 13 residues. The germline CDR1 and CDR2 sequences are SGHTS and YDEGEE.